One and the same sample provided the 31 T cell receptor beta chains below, sequenced in a study of T cell responses to AZD1222 COVID-19 vaccine. The protocol was immunoSEQ multiplex PCR, while the TCRdb copy is restricted to in-frame clones and leaves out a portion. This repertoire shows about 120,000 clones, roughly nine tenths found once; its top ten account for 2% to 3%. This specimen was peripheral blood, taken 28 days after the second AZD1222 dose. These receptors were taken from an adult who received the AZD1222 COVID-19 vaccine.

The V call is TRBV11-2, the J call TRBJ1-2, with TRBD1 matching 7 bases. V lost 5 bases to trimming and J lost 5 bases; unmatched junction nucleotides: 8. Germline V gives CDR1 SGHAT, CDR2 FQNNGV. This CDR3 has 14 amino acids. The CDR3 reads CASSQVGGGYGYTF. CDR3 coding DNA: TGTGCCAGCAGCCAAGTAGGGGGCGGGTATGGCTACACCTTC.

This rearrangement joins TRBV5-1 to TRBJ2-7; no reliable D call. The CDR3 loop spans 15 amino acids. Trimming cost V 4 bases and J 1 base, with 15 bases left between them. Germline CDR1 reads SGHRS; CDR2 reads YFSETQ. Here the CDR3 reads CASSLQPDRSYEQYF. CDR3 DNA sequence: TGCGCCAGCAGCCTCCAGCCGGACCGGTCCTACGAGCAGTACTTC.

This chain connects TRBV28 to TRBJ1-2, with D uncertain. Trimming removed 3 bases from V and 8 bases from J, with 10 bases in between. Germline V gene sequence: CDR1 MDHEN, CDR2 SYDVKM. This CDR3 has 12 residues. This CDR3 reads CASSFGYGGYTF. CDR3 nucleotide sequence: TGTGCCAGCAGTTTTGGATACGGGGGCTACACCTTC.

The J gene is TRBJ1-5, the V gene TRBV2; D remains ambiguous. The CDR3 extends over 12 amino acids. V was trimmed by 5 bases and J by 7 bases, leaving 9 bases between them. Per germline, CDR1 SNHLY and CDR2 FYNNEI. The CDR3, as DNA: TGTGCCAGCAGTCCCGTCAACCAGCCCCAGCATTTT. Encoded protein: CASSPVNQPQHF.

A single count supports this clone. This chain uses TRBV18 with TRBJ2-4; D is unresolved. CDR1 is KGHSH, CDR2 LQKENI, per germline. There are 16 residues in the CDR3. The germline V and J ends were trimmed by 1 base and 3 bases, with 13 bases remaining between them. The CDR3 DNA reads TGTGCCAGCTCACCACAATTAGCATCTGGCAAAAACATTCAGTACTTC. This encodes CASSPQLASGKNIQYF.

This sequence joins TRBV5-1 and TRBJ1-1, with D possibly TRBD1 on 5 matching bases. The CDR3 has 14 amino acids. Germline CDR1 is SGHRS and CDR2 is YFSETQ. Trimming pared 3 bases from V and 4 bases from J, leaving 13 bases between. DNA of the CDR3: TGCGCCAGCAGCTGGGCACAGGAGGGCACTGAAGCTTTCTTT. Encoded protein: CASSWAQEGTEAFF.

The chain employs TRBV12-3 or TRBV12-4 and TRBJ2-7; the D is unclear. Between the trimmed V and J ends, which lost 6 bases and 2 bases, there was a span of 5 bases. CDR3 length equals 11 residues. CDR3 bases: TGTGCCAGCAGCTTCACCTACGAGCAGTACTTC. It encodes CASSFTYEQYF.

Written as DNA, the CDR3 is TGTGCCAGCAGTGGCAGGGGGGCGGTTAACTATGGCTACACCTTC. Its translation is CASSGRGAVNYGYTF. The V call is TRBV27, the J call TRBJ1-2; the match to TRBD1 covers 7 bases. Germline assignment: CDR1 MNHEY and CDR2 SMNVEV (reference sequence). V lost 5 bases and J lost 1; bases outside the gene matches: 7. CDR3 length: 15 residues.

J is TRBJ2-3 and V is TRBV7-9; D uncertain. This CDR3 is 13 amino acids long. Between the trimmed V and J ends, which lost 0 bases and 5 bases, there was a span of 6 bases. CDR1 is SEHNR and CDR2 is FQNEAQ in the germline V gene (reference sequence). As DNA, the CDR3 is TGTGCCAGCAGCTTAGCGAGCCGAGATACGCAGTATTTT. It translates to CASSLASRDTQYF.

V and J are TRBV7-2 and TRBJ1-5; a possible D gene is TRBD1 (5 bases). The CDR3 is 15 amino acids. Germline V gene sequence: CDR1 SGHTA, CDR2 FQGNSA. V shed 1 base and J shed 2 bases, with 9 bases lying between them. This CDR3 is CASSLETGRNQPQHF. The DNA of the CDR3 is TGTGCCAGCAGCTTAGAAACGGGACGCAATCAGCCCCAGCATTTT.

The CDR3 is CASSYGQANTEAFF. The DNA for the CDR3 is TGTGCCAGCAGTTACGGACAGGCTAACACTGAAGCTTTCTTT. This chain connects TRBV6-2 or TRBV6-3 to TRBJ1-1, with 7 bases lining up with TRBD1. Per the germline V gene, CDR1 is MNHEY and CDR2 is SVGEGT. This CDR3 contains 14 residues. With 2 bases clipped from V and 2 bases from J, the junction kept 2 bases outside the gene matches.

The V call is TRBV5-1, the J call TRBJ2-2; tentative D call: TRBD1 (5 bases). V lost 0 bases, J lost 3 bases, and 9 bases lay in between. Germline assignment: CDR1 SGHRS and CDR2 YFSETQ. This CDR3 is 15 amino acids long. The CDR3 coding sequence is TGCGCCAGCAGCTTGGATTCCAGGGACACCGGGGAGCTGTTTTTT. Protein product: CASSLDSRDTGELFF.

The genes are TRBV18 and TRBJ2-7, with D tentatively TRBD1 (6 bases). Trimming took 8 bases from V and 3 from J, leaving 17 bases between them. CDR1 KGHSH and CDR2 LQKENI come from the germline V gene. The CDR3 has 14 residues. CDR3 amino acids: CASGPGRTDYEQYF. The CDR3 nucleotides are TGTGCCAGCGGCCCGGGTAGGACAGACTACGAGCAGTACTTC.

The V call is TRBV5-6, the J call TRBJ1-1; D uncertain. The CDR3 sequence is 15 residues long. Looked up from germline, CDR1 is SGHDT and CDR2 is YYEEEE. V was pared by 4 bases and J by 0 bases, with 13 bases between. CDR3 loop: CASSLPGEMNTEAFF. CDR3 sequence (DNA): TGTGCCAGCAGCCTACCTGGCGAGATGAACACTGAAGCTTTCTTT. Complete variable domain (other parts from reference TRBV5-6 and TRBJ1-1): DAGVTQSPTHLIKTRGQQVTLRCSPKSGHDTVSWYQQALGQGPQFIFQYYEEEERQRGNFPDRFSGHQFPNYSSELNVNALLLGDSALYLCASSLPGEMNTEAFFGQGTRLTVV.

The chain joins TRBV6-1 to TRBJ1-1, with 8 nucleotides matching TRBD1. The J segment lost 7 bases and the V segment lost 2 bases, leaving 9 bases of the junction unmatched. The CDR3 consists of 15 residues. Germline CDR1 MNHNS, CDR2 SASEGT. This CDR3 is CASSEPAGGTGEAFF. CDR3 in DNA: TGTGCCAGCAGTGAACCCGCAGGGGGCACGGGTGAAGCTTTCTTT.

The rearrangement joins TRBV28 to TRBJ2-7; D might be TRBD2 (5 bases). The CDR3 is 14 residues long. CDR1 is MDHEN, CDR2 SYDVKM, per germline. Trimming took 5 bases from V and 0 from J, leaving 11 bases between them. CDR3 sequence (DNA): TGTGCCAGCAGTATCATCGGGGTCTCCTACGAGCAGTACTTC. Its translation: CASSIIGVSYEQYF.

The chain uses TRBV6-1 and TRBJ1-2; possibly TRBD1 for D (5 bases). V gave up 1 base and J gave up 2 bases, with 11 bases separating them. From germline, CDR1 is MNHNS and CDR2 SASEGT. CDR3 length: 15 residues. The CDR3: CASSEGSGGNYGYTF. The CDR3 DNA follows: TGTGCCAGCAGTGAAGGAAGTGGGGGGAACTATGGCTACACCTTC.

This chain uses TRBV6-2 or TRBV6-3 with TRBJ2-7; 8 bases are a match to TRBD1. From germline, CDR1 is MNHEY and CDR2 SVGEGT. CDR3 length: 15 amino acids. The trim removed 6 bases at V and 3 bases at J, leaving 10 bases unmatched. CDR3 residues: CASSLRTGRFYEQYF. For the CDR3, the DNA is TGTGCCAGCAGCCTCCGGACAGGGAGGTTCTACGAGCAGTACTTC.

The chain joins TRBV5-6 to TRBJ1-6; possible D gene TRBD1, 6 bases. CDR3 length: 14 amino acids. Per germline, CDR1 SGHDT and CDR2 YYEEEE. V lost 1 base, J lost 6 bases, and 8 bases lay in between. The CDR3 region is CASSLRTANSPLHF. CDR3 bases: TGTGCCAGCAGCTTGCGGACAGCTAATTCACCCCTCCACTTT.

The chain joins TRBV14 to TRBJ2-1; TRBD1 agrees at 9 bases. With 5 bases clipped from V and 8 bases from J, the junction kept 10 bases outside the gene matches. Germline V CDR1 and CDR2: SGHDN, FVKESK. The CDR3 runs 15 residues. The CDR3 nucleotides are TGTGCCAGCAGCACCCGAGGGACAGGGCGGGATGAGCAGTTCTTC. Amino acids: CASSTRGTGRDEQFF.

The chain joins TRBV4-2 to TRBJ2-5; 11 bases line up with TRBD2. Per germline, CDR1 LGHNA and CDR2 YNFKEQ. With 3 bases clipped from V and 7 bases from J, the junction kept 10 bases outside the gene matches. The CDR3 is 16 amino acids. The DNA of the CDR3 is TGTGCCAGCAGCCAGGGTCTAGCGGGGGGCGCTGGGACCCAGTACTTC. Its translation: CASSQGLAGGAGTQYF.

This chain joins TRBV21-1 and TRBJ1-1. TRBV21-1 is a listed pseudogene. This CDR3 spans 15 amino acids. CDR3 amino acids: CASSKDQGRWTEAFF. The CDR3 DNA follows: TGTGCCAGCAGCAAAGACCAAGGGAGGTGGACTGAAGCTTTCTTT.

The V gene is TRBV5-1, the J gene TRBJ1-6, with 9 bases fitting TRBD1. This CDR3 spans 16 amino acids. Germline V gives CDR1 SGHRS, CDR2 YFSETQ. Germline trimming cut 5 bases from V and 7 bases from J; bases unmatched to any gene: 10. The CDR3 nucleotides are TGCGCCAGCAGAAATTCCCCGGGACAGGGAAATTCACCCCTCCACTTT. Amino acids: CASRNSPGQGNSPLHF.

This chain joins TRBV4-3 and TRBJ2-6; D is unresolved. CDR3 length: 16 amino acids. The germline CDR1 and CDR2 sequences are LGHNA and YSLEER. V dropped 3 bases and J dropped 0 bases, with 9 bases sitting between them. CDR3: CASSQEYSSGANVLTF. CDR3 nucleotide sequence: TGCGCCAGCAGCCAGGAATACAGCTCTGGGGCCAACGTCCTGACTTTC.

The J gene is TRBJ1-1, the V gene TRBV19, with 9 positions matching TRBD1. V was clipped by 2 bases and J by 0 bases; unmatched bases: 13. The CDR3 contains 19 residues. Germline loops: CDR1 LNHDA, CDR2 SQIVND (reference sequence). In DNA, the CDR3 is TGTGCCAGTAGTATAAAGAGGGGGAGGGGACAGGGTTTGAACACTGAAGCTTTCTTT. It codes for CASSIKRGRGQGLNTEAFF.

The rearrangement links TRBV7-3 to TRBJ1-1, with TRBD1 identical over 7 bases. The CDR3 spans 15 residues. The J segment lost 1 base and the V segment lost 5 bases, leaving 7 bases of the junction unmatched. CDR1 is SGHTA, CDR2 FQGTGA, per germline. Here the CDR3 reads CASSPTGQANTEAFF. The DNA of the CDR3 is TGTGCCAGCAGCCCGACCGGACAGGCGAACACTGAAGCTTTCTTT.

This chain joins TRBV9 and TRBJ2-7; weak D call: TRBD1 (6 bases). The germline V and J ends were trimmed by 4 bases and 5 bases, with 25 bases remaining between them. The CDR3 runs 17 residues. Per the germline V gene, CDR1 is SGDLS and CDR2 is YYNGEE. The CDR3 region has the DNA TGTGCCAGCAGCCCGGACCCCATATTGCGACAGGACCACGAGCAGTACTTC. It codes for CASSPDPILRQDHEQYF.

The chain employs TRBV7-2 and TRBJ2-7; the D is unclear. This CDR3 has 14 residues. Trimming removed 0 bases at V and 0 bases at J, with 6 bases between. Germline V gene sequence: CDR1 SGHTA, CDR2 FQGNSA. The CDR3 protein is CASSLAGISYEQYF. The CDR3 region has the DNA TGTGCCAGCAGCTTAGCAGGGATCTCCTACGAGCAGTACTTC.

The rearrangement links TRBV18 to TRBJ1-2; 8 positions match TRBD1. V gave up 3 bases and J gave up 4 bases; unmatched junction bases: 7. The CDR3 consists of 15 residues. Germline V gives CDR1 KGHSH, CDR2 LQKENI. CDR3 region: CASSPRDRFGYGYTF. CDR3 in DNA: TGTGCCAGCTCACCGCGGGACAGGTTCGGCTATGGCTACACCTTC.

This clone was counted once. The chain employs TRBV7-6 and TRBJ1-1; D is perhaps TRBD1 (5 bases). The CDR3 loop spans 14 amino acids. Trimming removed 5 bases from V and 1 base from J, with 11 bases in between. Per the germline V gene, CDR1 is SGHVS and CDR2 is FNYEAQ. CDR3: CASSLGHRNTEAFF. The CDR3 nucleotides are TGTGCCAGCAGCCTTGGACATAGGAACACTGAAGCTTTCTTT.

This chain connects TRBV7-9 to TRBJ1-6; tentatively, D is TRBD1 (5 bases). Between the trimmed V and J ends, which lost 5 bases and 10 bases, there was a span of 15 bases. There are 14 residues in the CDR3. CDR1 SEHNR and CDR2 FQNEAQ come from the germline V gene (reference sequence). The CDR3 reads CASSPVSGQSPLHF. The DNA for the CDR3 is TGTGCCAGCAGCCCGGTATCCGGACAATCACCCCTCCACTTT.